The next 24 T cell receptor beta chains were all read from a single sample in a study of T cell responses to AZD1222 COVID-19 vaccine. Clones were read by immunoSEQ multiplex PCR, and TCRdb kept only the in-frame ones, dropping some. The sample records some 79,000 clones, around 80% being singletons. The sample here was peripheral blood, taken 28 days after the second AZD1222 dose. The receptors stem from an adult who received the AZD1222 COVID-19 vaccine.

This chain uses TRBV28 with TRBJ2-5; D remains unclear. The ends were cut back, 5 bases at V and 1 base at J, with 11 bases in the middle. The V gene's germline CDR1 is MDHEN and CDR2 SYDVKM. CDR3 length: 14 amino acids. The CDR3 here is CASSRNDGQETQYF. CDR3 nucleotides: TGTGCCAGCAGTCGAAACGACGGCCAAGAGACCCAGTACTTC.

V usage is TRBV28 and J usage is TRBJ1-1; perhaps TRBD1 as D (6 bases). V lost 7 bases, J lost 0 bases, and 18 bases lay in between. CDR3 length: 16 amino acids. Looked up from germline, CDR1 is MDHEN and CDR2 is SYDVKM. The CDR3 nucleotides read TGTGCCAGCAAAGGGGTGGCAGGGGACATGAACACTGAAGCTTTCTTT. Its translation is CASKGVAGDMNTEAFF.

The rearrangement uses TRBV7-9 and TRBJ2-1; D is possibly TRBD2 (6 bases). The CDR3 is 14 amino acids. CDR1 SEHNR and CDR2 FQNEAQ come from the germline V gene (reference sequence). The V end was cut by 7 bases, the J end by 15 bases, with 25 bases between. The CDR3 DNA follows: TGTGCCAGCACAGACTATGGGGGGTCCTCCTTATGGTTCTTC. Translating gives CASTDYGGSSLWFF.

This chain's CDR3 is CAWSVGTHEQYF. In DNA form, the CDR3 reads TGTGCCTGGAGTGTAGGGACACACGAGCAGTACTTC. The chain joins TRBV30 to TRBJ2-7; TRBD1 might be the D (6 bases). CDR1 and CDR2 from the germline V gene are GTSNPN and SVGIG (reference sequence). The CDR3 has 12 amino acids. The V end was cut by 0 bases, the J end by 5 bases, with 8 bases between.

CDR3 sequence reads: CASSLGEFAGELFF. The CDR3 coding sequence is TGCGCCAGCAGCTTGGGGGAGTTCGCTGGGGAGCTGTTTTTT. The rearrangement joins TRBV5-1 to TRBJ2-2, with D possibly being TRBD2 (5 bases). There are 14 residues in the CDR3. Germline V gene data show CDR1 as SGHRS and CDR2 as YFSETQ. Between the trimmed V and J ends, which lost 0 bases and 8 bases, there was a span of 11 bases.

This sequence joins TRBV24-1 and TRBJ2-2, with no clear D. Germline CDR1 reads KGHDR; CDR2 reads SFDVKD. V was pared by 1 base and J by 6 bases, with 8 bases between. The CDR3 runs to 14 residues. The CDR3 DNA is TGTGCCACCAGTGATTTACCTGGCGCCGGGGAGCTGTTTTTT. As protein: CATSDLPGAGELFF.

Only a few counts were recorded for this clone. CDR3 nucleotide sequence: TGTGCCAGCAGTTACGACCCGGACAGAAACTATGGCTACACCTTC. Amino acids: CASSYDPDRNYGYTF. The J gene is TRBJ1-2, the V gene TRBV6-5; the D gene is possibly TRBD1 (6 bases). The V end lost 2 bases, the J end lost 2 bases, and 12 bases lay between the germline ends. Looked up from germline, CDR1 is MNHEY and CDR2 is SVGAGI. The CDR3 is 15 amino acids.

The chain is built from TRBV7-9 and TRBJ2-1, with 7 bases identical to TRBD2. The CDR3 runs 14 residues. Germline-derived CDR1 and CDR2 are SEHNR and FQNEAQ (reference sequence). The junction had 5 bases not matched to a gene; V was cut back by 4 bases and J by 5 bases. Here the CDR3 DNA reads TGTGCCAGCAGCTCATGGACTAGGGACAATGAGCAGTTCTTC. Its translation is CASSSWTRDNEQFF.

The chain joins TRBV2 to TRBJ2-1; D remains ambiguous. V lost 4 bases and J 6 bases, leaving 10 bases between the germline ends. Per germline, CDR1 SNHLY and CDR2 FYNNEI. This CDR3 contains 13 residues. CDR3 in amino acids: CASSGFSANEQFF. The DNA of the CDR3 is TGTGCCAGCAGTGGATTTAGTGCCAATGAGCAGTTCTTC. The full variable domain, its missing parts supplied by reference TRBV2 and TRBJ2-1, is EPEVTQTPSHQVTQMGQEVILRCVPISNHLYFYWYRQILGQKVEFLVSFYNNEISEKSEIFDDQFSVERPDGSNFTLKIRSTKLEDSAMYFCASSGFSANEQFFGPGTRLTVL.

Here the CDR3 reads CSVGRPGSYNEQFF. Written as DNA, the CDR3 is TGCAGCGTTGGGAGGCCGGGCTCCTACAATGAGCAGTTCTTC. V and J are TRBV29-1 and TRBJ2-1, with D perhaps matching TRBD2 (5 bases). Germline CDR1 SQVTM, CDR2 ANQGSEA. The CDR3 is made up of 14 amino acids. The V and J ends lost 4 bases and 0 bases respectively, with 10 bases between them.

The chain recombines TRBV19 with TRBJ1-2, with 9 positions matching TRBD1. After removal of 9 bases from V and 7 bases from J, the junction contained 12 bases not matched to a gene. Germline V gives CDR1 LNHDA, CDR2 SQIVND (reference sequence). The CDR3 is 14 amino acids. CDR3 coding DNA: TGTGCCAGCCATACCTATACAGGGGGCAGTGGCTACACCTTC. Protein sequence: CASHTYTGGSGYTF.

The genes are TRBV24-1 and TRBJ1-2, with TRBD1 matching 10 bases. Germline V gives CDR1 KGHDR, CDR2 SFDVKD. J gave up 4 bases and V 3 bases, and 4 bases lay outside the gene matches. This CDR3 comprises 15 residues. CDR3 sequence reads: CATSDTGTGAYGYTF. For the CDR3, the DNA is TGTGCCACCAGTGATACCGGGACAGGGGCCTATGGCTACACCTTC.

V and J are TRBV27 and TRBJ1-2, with unresolved D. The CDR3 sequence is 14 residues long. With 2 bases removed from V and 5 bases from J, the gap between germline ends came to 12 bases. The germline V gene encodes CDR1 MNHEY and CDR2 SMNVEV (reference sequence). CDR3 residues: CASSLNSQYYGYTF. CDR3 DNA sequence: TGTGCCAGCAGTTTAAATAGTCAGTATTATGGCTACACCTTC.

CDR3 nucleotide sequence: TGTGCCAGCAGCTTATCAGGGTACGGCTACGAGCAGTACTTC. Translating it yields CASSLSGYGYEQYF. The chain links TRBV7-6 to TRBJ2-7; a possible D gene is TRBD1 (5 bases). Germline CDR1 reads SGHVS; CDR2 reads FNYEAQ. The CDR3 is made up of 14 amino acids. The V end was cut by 2 bases, the J end by 3 bases, with 11 bases between.

This clone was counted a few times. The chain is built from TRBV29-1 and TRBJ1-6, with D tentatively TRBD1 (5 bases). Germline V gene sequence: CDR1 SQVTM, CDR2 ANQGSEA. V dropped 1 base and J dropped 14 bases, with 12 bases sitting between them. This CDR3 spans 12 amino acids. CDR3 nucleotides: TGCAGCGTTGAAGCCGGGGGGGGATCCCTCCACTTT. It encodes CSVEAGGGSLHF.

This clone occurred a few times. The gene calls are TRBV2 and TRBJ1-2; TRBD1 might be the D (6 bases). From germline, CDR1 is SNHLY and CDR2 FYNNEI. The length of the CDR3 is 14 residues. V was trimmed by 10 bases and J by 1 base, leaving 16 bases between them. In DNA form, the CDR3 reads TGTGCCACCCACCCGGGACACTTTAACTATGGCTACACCTTC. Protein sequence: CATHPGHFNYGYTF.

In its sample, this clone was seen a few times. The chain couples TRBV3-1 (or the pseudogene TRBV3-2) to TRBJ1-1; 9 bases agree with TRBD1. Trimming cost V 7 bases and J 1 base; bases outside gene matches: 4. This CDR3 spans 14 amino acids. From germline, CDR1 is LGHDT and CDR2 YNNKEL (reference sequence). The CDR3 is CASTGQGSNTEAFF. In DNA, the CDR3 is TGTGCCAGCACCGGACAGGGGTCGAACACTGAAGCTTTCTTT.

The rearrangement links TRBV28 to TRBJ2-7; D not certain. Germline loops: CDR1 MDHEN, CDR2 SYDVKM. CDR3 length: 11 residues. Trimming cost V 3 bases and J 4 bases, with 4 bases left between them. CDR3 nucleotide sequence: TGTGCCAGCAGTTTCGTGTACGAGCAGTACTTC. Translating gives CASSFVYEQYF.

The rearrangement joins TRBV2 to TRBJ2-2; 10 bases line up with TRBD2. The germline gives CDR1 SNHLY, CDR2 FYNNEI. Germline trimming cut 0 bases from V and 4 bases from J; bases unmatched to any gene: 5. The CDR3 is made up of 17 amino acids. CDR3 in amino acids: CASSEAQRGGVTGELFF. CDR3 sequence (DNA): TGTGCCAGCAGTGAAGCCCAGCGGGGGGGCGTCACCGGGGAGCTGTTTTTT.

This chain connects TRBV30 to TRBJ1-1; D unclear. V shed 1 base and J shed 3 bases, with 3 bases lying between them. This CDR3 has 11 residues. The germline V gene encodes CDR1 GTSNPN and CDR2 SVGIG (reference sequence). CDR3: CAWSAYTEAFF. The CDR3 bases are TGTGCCTGGAGTGCCTACACTGAAGCTTTCTTT.

The J gene is TRBJ1-1, the V gene TRBV19; a possible D gene is TRBD1 (5 bases). The V end lost 2 bases, the J end lost 0 bases, and 10 bases lay between the germline ends. The CDR3 is 15 amino acids. The germline gives CDR1 LNHDA, CDR2 SQIVND (reference sequence). The DNA for the CDR3 is TGTGCCAGTAGTATAAGGGGACGGATGAACACTGAAGCTTTCTTT. The encoded protein is CASSIRGRMNTEAFF.

The rearrangement uses TRBV15 and TRBJ2-7; 7 nucleotides agree with TRBD1. The CDR3 sequence is 15 residues long. J lost 4 bases, V lost 4 bases, and 10 bases had no gene match. Looked up from germline, CDR1 is LNHNV and CDR2 is YYDKDF (reference sequence). In nucleotides, the CDR3 is TGTGCCACCAGCAACCTACACAGGGGTAGGTACGAGCAGTACTTC. This sequence encodes CATSNLHRGRYEQYF. Filled out from reference TRBV15 and TRBJ2-7, the complete variable domain reads DAMVIQNPRYQVTQFGKPVTLSCSQTLNHNVMYWYQQKSSQAPKLLFHYYDKDFNNEADTPDNFQSRRPNTSFCFLDIRSPGLGDTAMYLCATSNLHRGRYEQYFGPGTRLTVT.

The chain joins TRBV6-2 or TRBV6-3 to TRBJ1-2; D is unresolved. Germline-derived CDR1 and CDR2 are MNHEY and SVGEGT. The CDR3 runs 16 residues. Deletions cut 0 bases from V and 4 bases from J, with 15 bases between. CDR3 residues: CASSYSTRDLVYGYTF. The CDR3 nucleotides are TGTGCCAGCAGTTACTCGACGAGGGATTTGGTCTATGGCTACACCTTC.

V gene TRBV9 combines with J gene TRBJ2-4, with D perhaps TRBD1 or TRBD2 (6 bases each). The germline gives CDR1 SGDLS, CDR2 YYNGEE. The V gene lost 0 bases and the J gene lost 3 bases, with 7 bases spanning the gap. The CDR3 sequence is 14 residues long. The CDR3 coding sequence is TGTGCCAGCAGCGTAGAGGGGGGCAAAAACATTCAGTACTTC. Translating it yields CASSVEGGKNIQYF.